This T cell receptor (beta chain) was identified during a study of blood T cell repertoires in COVID-19. Looking at the study overall: PBMCs, B-cell-depleted T cells, or T cells provided the cDNA or gDNA that made up the material.

Produced via immunoSEQ multiplex PCR; TCRdb's table is partial and in-frame only. The sample holds about 160,000 clones, 65% to 85% seen once. Looked up from germline, CDR1 is MNHEY and CDR2 is SVGEGT. CDR3 length: 17 residues. V was clipped by 1 base and J by 14 bases; unmatched bases: 19. The genes are TRBV6-2 or TRBV6-3 and TRBJ1-4; 7 bases are a match to TRBD1. The sequence derives from a woman aged 40 to 50 with acute COVID-19. Material: PBMCs or T cells enriched from blood (not recorded which). CDR3 protein: CASSYWRTGGTVGFLFF. The CDR3 region has the DNA TGTGCCAGCAGTTACTGGAGGACAGGTGGGACGGTGGGGTTCCTGTTTTTT.